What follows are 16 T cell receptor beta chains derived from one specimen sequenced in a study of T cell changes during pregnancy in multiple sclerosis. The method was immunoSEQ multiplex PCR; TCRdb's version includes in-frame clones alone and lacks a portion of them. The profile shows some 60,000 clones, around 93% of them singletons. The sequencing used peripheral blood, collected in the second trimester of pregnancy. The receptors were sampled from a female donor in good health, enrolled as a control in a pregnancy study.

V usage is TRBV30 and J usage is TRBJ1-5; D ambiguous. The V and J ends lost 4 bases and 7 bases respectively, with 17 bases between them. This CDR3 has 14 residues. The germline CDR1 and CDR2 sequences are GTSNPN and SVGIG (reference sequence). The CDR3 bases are TGTGCCTGGAACCTCGGGATAATTGGACAGCCCCAGCATTTT. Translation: CAWNLGIIGQPQHF.

Written as DNA, the CDR3 is TGTGCCAGCGGACGACAGGGGAATGAGCAGTTCTTC. Amino acid sequence: CASGRQGNEQFF. The V gene is TRBV5-8, the J gene TRBJ2-1, with 8 nucleotides matching TRBD1. Germline CDR1 SGHTS, CDR2 YDEGEE. This CDR3 is 12 amino acids long. V lost 7 bases to trimming and J lost 7 bases; unmatched junction nucleotides: 4. Variable domain in full (rest from reference TRBV5-8 and TRBJ2-1): EAGVTQSPTHLIKTRGQQATLRCSPISGHTSVYWYQQALGLGLQFLLWYDEGEERNRGNFPPRFSGRQFPNYSSELNVNALELEDSALYLCASGRQGNEQFFGPGTRLTVL.

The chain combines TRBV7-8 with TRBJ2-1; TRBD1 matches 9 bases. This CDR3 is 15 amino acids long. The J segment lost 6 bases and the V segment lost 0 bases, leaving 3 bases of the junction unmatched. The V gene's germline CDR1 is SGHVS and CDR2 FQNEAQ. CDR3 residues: CASSLAGTGINEQFF. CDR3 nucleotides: TGTGCCAGCAGCTTAGCCGGGACAGGGATCAATGAGCAGTTCTTC. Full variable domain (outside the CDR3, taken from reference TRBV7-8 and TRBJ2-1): GAGVSQSPRYKVAKRGQDVALRCDPISGHVSLFWYQQALGQGPEFLTYFQNEAQLDKSGLPSDRFFAERPEGSVSTLKIQRTQQEDSAVYLCASSLAGTGINEQFFGPGTRLTVL.

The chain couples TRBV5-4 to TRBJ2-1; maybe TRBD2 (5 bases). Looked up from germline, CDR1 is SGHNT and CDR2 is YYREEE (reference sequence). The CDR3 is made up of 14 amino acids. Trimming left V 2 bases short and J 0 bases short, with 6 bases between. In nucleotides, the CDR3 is TGTGCCAGCAGCTTTGCGGGCTCCTACAATGAGCAGTTCTTC. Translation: CASSFAGSYNEQFF.

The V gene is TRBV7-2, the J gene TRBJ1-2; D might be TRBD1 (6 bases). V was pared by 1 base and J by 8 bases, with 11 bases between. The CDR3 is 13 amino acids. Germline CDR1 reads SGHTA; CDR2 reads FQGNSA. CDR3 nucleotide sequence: TGTGCCAGCAGCTTAGTTACAGGGAGAGGCTACACCTTC. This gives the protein CASSLVTGRGYTF.

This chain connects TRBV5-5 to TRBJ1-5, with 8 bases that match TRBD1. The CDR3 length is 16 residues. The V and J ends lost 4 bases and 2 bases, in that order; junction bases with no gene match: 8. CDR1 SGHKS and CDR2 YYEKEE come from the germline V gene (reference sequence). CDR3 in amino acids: CASSLQQGVGNQPQHF. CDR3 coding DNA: TGTGCCAGCAGCCTACAACAGGGGGTTGGCAATCAGCCCCAGCATTTT.

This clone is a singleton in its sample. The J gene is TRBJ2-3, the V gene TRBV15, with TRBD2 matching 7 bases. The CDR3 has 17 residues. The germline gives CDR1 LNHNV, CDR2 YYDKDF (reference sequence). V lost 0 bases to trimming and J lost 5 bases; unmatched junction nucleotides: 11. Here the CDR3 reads CATSRDLWEGAIDTQYF. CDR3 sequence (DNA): TGTGCCACCAGCAGAGATCTCTGGGAGGGTGCCATAGATACGCAGTATTTT.

As DNA, the CDR3 is TGTGCCAGCAGCCGGGACTCGAACACCGGGGAGCTGTTTTTT. It codes for CASSRDSNTGELFF. V usage is TRBV7-2 and J usage is TRBJ2-2; possibly TRBD2 for D (6 bases). In germline, CDR1 is SGHTA, CDR2 FQGNSA. Trimming stripped 5 bases from V and 0 bases from J, with 7 bases between. This CDR3 region has 14 residues.

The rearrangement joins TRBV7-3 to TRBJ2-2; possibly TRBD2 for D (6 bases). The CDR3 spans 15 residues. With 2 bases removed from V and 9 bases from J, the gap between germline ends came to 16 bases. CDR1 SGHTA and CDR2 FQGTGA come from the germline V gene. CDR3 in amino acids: CASSLDSGVGRELFF. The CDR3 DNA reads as TGTGCCAGCAGCTTAGACTCGGGGGTGGGCCGGGAGCTGTTTTTT.

The CDR3 sequence is CATSAESYGYTF. DNA for the CDR3: TGTGCCACCAGCGCGGAGAGCTATGGCTACACCTTC. The genes are TRBV15 and TRBJ1-2; D gene unclear. Per the germline V gene, CDR1 is LNHNV and CDR2 is YYDKDF (reference sequence). The CDR3 is made up of 12 amino acids. The ends were cut back, 5 bases at V and 4 bases at J, with 8 bases in the middle.

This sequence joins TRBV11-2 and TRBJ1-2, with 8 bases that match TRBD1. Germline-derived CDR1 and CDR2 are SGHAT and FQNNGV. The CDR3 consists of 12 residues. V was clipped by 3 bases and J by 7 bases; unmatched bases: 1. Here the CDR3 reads CASSFRGLGYTF. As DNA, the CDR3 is TGTGCCAGCAGCTTCAGGGGGCTTGGCTACACCTTC.

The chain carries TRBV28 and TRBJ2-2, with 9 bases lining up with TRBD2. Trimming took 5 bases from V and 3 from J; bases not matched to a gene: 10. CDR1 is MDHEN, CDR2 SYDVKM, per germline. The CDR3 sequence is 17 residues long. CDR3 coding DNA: TGTGCCAGCAGTCTACCGCTAGCGGGGTTTTACACCGGGGAGCTGTTTTTT. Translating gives CASSLPLAGFYTGELFF. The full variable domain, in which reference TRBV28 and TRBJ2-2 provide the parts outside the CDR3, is DVKVTQSSRYLVKRTGEKVFLECVQDMDHENMFWYRQDPGLGLRLIYFSYDVKMKEKGDIPEGYSVSREKKERFSLILESASTNQTSMYLCASSLPLAGFYTGELFFGEGSRLTVL.

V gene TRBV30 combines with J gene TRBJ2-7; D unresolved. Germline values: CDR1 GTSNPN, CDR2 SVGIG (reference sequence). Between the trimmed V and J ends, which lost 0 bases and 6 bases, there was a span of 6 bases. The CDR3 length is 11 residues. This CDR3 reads CAWSVAVEQYF. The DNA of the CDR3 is TGTGCCTGGAGTGTTGCGGTCGAGCAGTACTTC.

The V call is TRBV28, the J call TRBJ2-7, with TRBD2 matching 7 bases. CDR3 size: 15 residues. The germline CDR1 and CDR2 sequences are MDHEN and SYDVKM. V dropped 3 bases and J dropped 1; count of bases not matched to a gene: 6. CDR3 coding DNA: TGTGCCAGCAGTTTTTATGCGGGAGCGTCCTACGAGCAGTACTTC. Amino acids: CASSFYAGASYEQYF.

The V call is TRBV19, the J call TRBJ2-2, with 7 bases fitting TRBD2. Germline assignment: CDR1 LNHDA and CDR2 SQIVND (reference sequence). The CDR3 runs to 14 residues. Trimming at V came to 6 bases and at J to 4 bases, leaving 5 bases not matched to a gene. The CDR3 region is CASSAGVFTGELFF. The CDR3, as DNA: TGTGCCAGTAGCGCGGGAGTCTTCACCGGGGAGCTGTTTTTT.

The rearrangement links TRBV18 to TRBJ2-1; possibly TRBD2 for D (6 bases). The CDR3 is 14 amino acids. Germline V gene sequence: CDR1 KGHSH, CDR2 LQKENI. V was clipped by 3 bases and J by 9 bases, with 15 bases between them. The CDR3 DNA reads TGTGCCAGCTCACCCCCCGGGGGTATCGGTGAGCAGTTCTTC. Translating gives CASSPPGGIGEQFF.